The next 19 T cell receptor beta chains were all read from a single sample in a study of cytomegalovirus exposure and HLA in healthy donors (dated by TCRdb to between 2016 and 2019). The protocol used for the library was the immunoSEQ multiplex PCR assay. A mixture of 60 forward primers for TCR Vbeta segments and 13 reverse primers for TCR Jbeta segments was used in the multiplex PCR. Entries here come from immuneACCESS through TCRdb and include only in-frame sequences with V and J called. Some clones fail to appear in such tables; in the studies checked, an unresolved V gene covers under half of the shortfall, and the cause of the remainder is unknown. The sample table holds about 160,000 clones, of which about 85% were seen once. Of the sample, less than 2% is held by the ten largest clones. Sequencing used PBMCs. These TCRs come from a man aged 18-30 years in good health and CMV-seronegative.

This chain connects TRBV30 to TRBJ1-4; no reliable D call. Trimming left V 0 bases short and J 4 bases short, with 6 bases between. Germline V lookup: CDR1 GTSNPN, CDR2 SVGIG (reference sequence). This CDR3 comprises 13 residues. The CDR3 region is CAWSVQFNEKLFF. CDR3 nucleotides: TGTGCCTGGAGTGTACAGTTTAATGAAAAACTGTTTTTT.

Worth noting for this clone: The junction does not match germline at one end; this may be a read error. This chain links TRBV7-9 with TRBJ1-5; the D gene is possibly TRBD1 (6 bases). The length of the CDR3 is 15 residues. Germline lookup yields CDR1 SEHNR and CDR2 FQNEAQ (reference sequence). The CDR3 is CSSSLESGGNQPQHF. CDR3 coding DNA: TGTTCCAGCAGCTTGGAATCAGGGGGCAATCAGCCCCAGCATTTT.

This chain uses TRBV7-8 with TRBJ2-7, with 12 bases identical to TRBD2. CDR3 length: 18 amino acids. V lost 8 bases to trimming and J lost 0 bases; unmatched junction nucleotides: 14. Germline lookup yields CDR1 SGHVS and CDR2 FQNEAQ. The CDR3 sequence is CASRPQTSGSPSSYEQYF. In nucleotides, the CDR3 is TGTGCCAGCCGCCCTCAGACTAGCGGGAGCCCGAGCTCCTACGAGCAGTACTTC.

The V and J genes are TRBV15 and TRBJ2-7, with D maybe TRBD2 (6 bases). Trimming shortened V by 1 base and J by 3 bases, and 10 bases separated the two germline ends. This CDR3 contains 14 residues. CDR1 LNHNV and CDR2 YYDKDF come from the germline V gene (reference sequence). The CDR3 spells CATSRGGENYEQYF. CDR3 in DNA: TGTGCCACCAGCAGAGGCGGGGAAAACTACGAGCAGTACTTC. Combining the CDR3 with reference TRBV15 and TRBJ2-7 gives the whole variable domain DAMVIQNPRYQVTQFGKPVTLSCSQTLNHNVMYWYQQKSSQAPKLLFHYYDKDFNNEADTPDNFQSRRPNTSFCFLDIRSPGLGDTAMYLCATSRGGENYEQYFGPGTRLTVT.

V is TRBV5-6 and J is TRBJ2-3; TRBD1 agrees at 7 bases. The CDR3 spans 15 residues. With 4 bases clipped from V and 4 bases from J, the junction kept 9 bases outside the gene matches. In germline, CDR1 is SGHDT, CDR2 YYEEEE. CDR3 nucleotides: TGTGCCAGCAGCGACGGGACAGTGCTATCAGATACGCAGTATTTT. This gives the protein CASSDGTVLSDTQYF.

This clone was seen only a few times. V gene TRBV28 combines with J gene TRBJ1-2; D is undetermined. V gave up 6 bases and J gave up 0 bases, with 8 bases separating them. The CDR3 extends over 13 amino acids. From germline, CDR1 is MDHEN and CDR2 SYDVKM. The CDR3 sequence is CASSPRANYGYTF. The CDR3, as DNA: TGTGCCAGCAGCCCCCGCGCTAACTATGGCTACACCTTC.

The chain links TRBV27 to TRBJ2-1, with 7 bases identical to TRBD2. This CDR3 contains 13 residues. Trimming removed 6 bases from V and 9 bases from J; junction bases left unmatched: 8. Germline V CDR1 and CDR2: MNHEY, SMNVEV (reference sequence). The CDR3 DNA reads TGTGCCAGCAGCCCGGGGGGAGGTTTTGAGCAGTTCTTC. As protein: CASSPGGGFEQFF.

The J gene is TRBJ1-6, the V gene TRBV27, with 7 nucleotides matching TRBD1. Trimming cost V 5 bases and J 2 bases; bases outside gene matches: 3. Per the germline V gene, CDR1 is MNHEY and CDR2 is SMNVEV (reference sequence). CDR3 length: 15 residues. CDR3 region: CASSLGGPYNSPLHF. DNA of the CDR3: TGTGCCAGCAGTCTAGGGGGCCCCTATAATTCACCCCTCCACTTT.

This sequence joins TRBV28 and TRBJ1-2; the match to TRBD1 covers 8 bases. Trimming took 3 bases from V and 3 from J; bases not matched to a gene: 12. CDR3 length: 17 amino acids. The germline CDR1 and CDR2 sequences are MDHEN and SYDVKM. The CDR3 nucleotides are TGTGCCAGCAGTTTGCCGGAGGTCCTGGGACAGGACTATGGCTACACCTTC. It encodes CASSLPEVLGQDYGYTF.

The table lists this clone with a few counts. The V gene is TRBV11-2, the J gene TRBJ2-1; 7 positions agree with TRBD1. The CDR3 has 14 residues. Unmatched junction bases numbered 5, after V lost 4 bases and J lost 5 bases. Germline V CDR1 and CDR2: SGHAT, FQNNGV. DNA for the CDR3: TGTGCCAGCAGCTCCCCGACAGGGAACAATGAGCAGTTCTTC. Translating gives CASSSPTGNNEQFF.

This clone was observed a few times. The chain combines TRBV25-1 with TRBJ1-2; 7 bases map to TRBD1. The V gene's germline CDR1 is MGHDK and CDR2 SYGVNS. This CDR3 has 12 residues. The V and J ends lost 7 bases and 7 bases, in that order; junction bases with no gene match: 6. The CDR3 sequence is CASTSTGSGYTF. CDR3 in DNA: TGTGCCAGCACCTCGACAGGGTCTGGCTACACCTTC.

This chain uses TRBV2 with TRBJ2-7; maybe TRBD2 (6 bases). Per germline, CDR1 SNHLY and CDR2 FYNNEI. Deletions cut 6 bases from V and 3 bases from J, with 18 bases between. CDR3 size: 15 residues. In DNA form, the CDR3 reads TGTGCCAGCAGAGGAACGGCAGGGACTTACTACGAGCAGTACTTC. Its translation is CASRGTAGTYYEQYF.

The V and J genes are TRBV7-2 and TRBJ2-1, with D possibly matching TRBD2 (6 bases). The germline V gene has CDR1 SGHTA and CDR2 FQGNSA. Between the trimmed V and J ends, which lost 0 bases and 7 bases, there was a span of 13 bases. The length of the CDR3 is 15 residues. CDR3 region: CASSLAPGSGNEQFF. CDR3 coding DNA: TGTGCCAGCAGCTTAGCCCCGGGTAGCGGAAATGAGCAGTTCTTC.

V usage is TRBV18 and J usage is TRBJ1-1, with TRBD1 matching over 7 bases. CDR3 length equals 14 residues. CDR1 is KGHSH, CDR2 LQKENI, per germline. V lost 3 bases and J lost 0; bases outside the gene matches: 1. The CDR3 coding sequence is TGTGCCAGCTCACCCGACAGGGTGAACACTGAAGCTTTCTTT. Amino acid sequence: CASSPDRVNTEAFF.

The J gene is TRBJ2-1, the V gene TRBV6-5, with a weak D call TRBD1 (5 bases). V shed 3 bases and J shed 8 bases, with 11 bases lying between them. This CDR3 has 13 residues. Germline V lookup: CDR1 MNHEY, CDR2 SVGAGI. The CDR3 reads CASSYTIRDEQFF. As DNA, the CDR3 is TGTGCCAGCAGTTATACTATCAGGGATGAGCAGTTCTTC.

The V gene is TRBV27, the J gene TRBJ1-3; TRBD1 agrees at 12 bases. V trimming: 6 bases; J trimming: 2 bases; junction bases outside the gene matches: 17. The CDR3 totals 20 residues. Germline values: CDR1 MNHEY, CDR2 SMNVEV (reference sequence). The CDR3 loop reads CASRKRTGTGGAGTGNTIYF. CDR3 DNA sequence: TGTGCCAGCAGAAAACGCACCGGGACAGGGGGCGCGGGGACTGGAAACACCATATATTTT.

This chain connects TRBV9 to TRBJ2-7; 7 bases agree with TRBD2. J was trimmed by 3 bases and V by 6 bases; bases with no gene match: 12. The CDR3 has 15 residues. Germline CDR1 SGDLS, CDR2 YYNGEE. As DNA, the CDR3 is TGTGCCAGCACCGTCGCGGCTAGCGGAAACTACGAGCAGTACTTC. Amino acid sequence: CASTVAASGNYEQYF.

J is TRBJ2-1 and V is TRBV6-1; 9 bases are shared with TRBD2. The CDR3 sequence is 14 residues long. V gave up 4 bases and J gave up 4 bases; unmatched junction bases: 2. The germline V gene has CDR1 MNHNS and CDR2 SASEGT. CDR3 amino acids: CASSGGGAYNEQFF. In DNA, the CDR3 is TGTGCCAGCAGTGGCGGGGGGGCTTACAATGAGCAGTTCTTC.

This sequence joins TRBV7-6 and TRBJ2-1; 9 nucleotides match TRBD2. The CDR3 sequence is 16 residues long. With 3 bases clipped from V and 5 bases from J, the junction kept 8 bases outside the gene matches. The germline CDR1 and CDR2 sequences are SGHVS and FNYEAQ. The CDR3 loop reads CASSFPLAGRNNEQFF. CDR3 sequence (DNA): TGTGCCAGCAGCTTCCCTCTAGCGGGGAGAAACAATGAGCAGTTCTTC.